Shown below are 25 T cell receptor beta chains from a single sample sequenced in a study of T cells after posttransplantation cyclophosphamide. The method was immunoSEQ multiplex PCR; TCRdb's version includes in-frame clones alone and lacks a portion of them. The table lists tens of thousands of clones, over 95% of them singletons, with 0.1% to 0.15% in the top ten. Cells defined as naive were viable CD3+CD4+ or CD3+CD8+ and CCR7+CD45RA+CD45RO-CD95-CD27+CD28+. Material: naive CD4+ T cells sorted from PBMCs. These receptor sequences come from a man aged 50 to 60 in good health, CMV-negative, and a related stem cell transplant donor.

The genes are TRBV7-6 and TRBJ1-4, with 8 bases lining up with TRBD1. Germline V gene data show CDR1 as SGHVS and CDR2 as FNYEAQ. V lost 2 bases to trimming and J lost 11 bases; unmatched junction nucleotides: 7. This CDR3 spans 14 amino acids. DNA of the CDR3: TGTGCCAGCAGCTTACAAGGGGGACAGGAGAAACTGTTTTTT. Translated: CASSLQGGQEKLFF. Full variable domain (rest looked up from reference TRBV7-6 and TRBJ1-4): GAGVSQSPRYKVTKRGQDVALRCDPISGHVSLYWYRQALGQGPEFLTYFNYEAQQDKSGLPNDRFSAERPEGSISTLTIQRTEQRDSAMYRCASSLQGGQEKLFFGSGTQLSVL.

The V call is TRBV6-5, the J call TRBJ2-7, with a tentative D call TRBD1 (6 bases). V gave up 6 bases and J gave up 0 bases, with 15 bases separating them. Germline-derived CDR1 and CDR2 are MNHEY and SVGAGI. There are 15 residues in the CDR3. CDR3 DNA: TGTGCCAGCAGCGACAGGTTTCTAAGCTCCTACGAGCAGTACTTC. Protein product: CASSDRFLSSYEQYF.

The CDR3 spells CASSSRQTPNTEAFF. DNA of the CDR3: TGTGCCAGCAGCAGTAGACAGACGCCGAACACTGAAGCTTTCTTT. The chain joins TRBV5-4 to TRBJ1-1; D may be TRBD1 (5 bases). The V end was cut by 4 bases, the J end by 1 base, with 14 bases between. The CDR3 extends over 15 amino acids. CDR1 and CDR2 (germline): SGHNT, YYREEE (reference sequence).

This sequence joins TRBV28 and TRBJ1-4; perhaps TRBD1 as D (5 bases). The germline gives CDR1 MDHEN, CDR2 SYDVKM. Trimming took 7 bases from V and 3 from J, leaving 12 bases between them. This CDR3 comprises 14 residues. The CDR3: CASKWSGANEKLFF. The DNA for the CDR3 is TGTGCCAGCAAATGGTCGGGGGCTAATGAAAAACTGTTTTTT.

The gene calls are TRBV5-4 and TRBJ2-3; maybe TRBD2 (6 bases). V was clipped by 3 bases and J by 7 bases, with 15 bases between them. The CDR3 consists of 14 residues. Per germline, CDR1 SGHNT and CDR2 YYREEE (reference sequence). Written as DNA, the CDR3 is TGTGCCAGCAGCTCCTACCGGGACTTCCATACGCAGTATTTT. It yields the protein CASSSYRDFHTQYF. The full variable domain, rest sourced from reference TRBV5-4 and TRBJ2-3, is ETGVTQSPTHLIKTRGQQVTLRCSSQSGHNTVSWYQQALGQGPQFIFQYYREEENGRGNFPPRFSGLQFPNYSSELNVNALELDDSALYLCASSSYRDFHTQYFGPGTRLTVL.

The chain employs TRBV19 and TRBJ2-7; 8 bases match TRBD1. This CDR3 region has 16 residues. The V gene's germline CDR1 is LNHDA and CDR2 SQIVND (reference sequence). Trimming cost V 5 bases and J 2 bases; bases outside gene matches: 11. CDR3 coding DNA: TGTGCCAGTAGTGAGGGGGCGGGACAGGCAGCCTACGAGCAGTACTTC. This translates into CASSEGAGQAAYEQYF.

The chain uses TRBV11-2 and TRBJ2-2; weak D call: TRBD2 (5 bases). The germline V gene has CDR1 SGHAT and CDR2 FQNNGV. Deletions cut 3 bases from V and 5 bases from J, with 13 bases between. This CDR3 has 15 residues. CDR3 nucleotide sequence: TGTGCCAGCAGCTTGGTCGGGGTTCTGACCGGGGAGCTGTTTTTT. This encodes CASSLVGVLTGELFF.

This chain connects TRBV7-6 to TRBJ1-1, with D unclear. CDR3 length: 15 amino acids. V was cut by 5 bases and J by 4 bases, with 17 bases left in between. Germline loops: CDR1 SGHVS, CDR2 FNYEAQ. CDR3 in amino acids: CASSQLYRGITEAFF. The CDR3 nucleotides are TGTGCCAGCAGCCAATTATACCGGGGAATCACTGAAGCTTTCTTT.

V usage is TRBV27 and J usage is TRBJ1-3, with unresolved D. Between the trimmed V and J ends, which lost 4 bases and 2 bases, there was a span of 6 bases. CDR1 and CDR2 (germline): MNHEY, SMNVEV (reference sequence). The CDR3 covers 13 residues. The CDR3 protein is CASSWAAGNTIYF. CDR3 sequence (DNA): TGTGCCAGCAGTTGGGCAGCTGGAAACACCATATATTTT.

V usage is TRBV6-5 and J usage is TRBJ2-7; 9 bases line up with TRBD1. CDR1 is MNHEY and CDR2 is SVGAGI in the germline V gene. V lost 2 bases and J lost 6; bases outside the gene matches: 11. The CDR3 totals 16 residues. As DNA, the CDR3 is TGTGCCAGCAGTTACAACCCGGGACAGGGAATTCGCGAGCAGTACTTC. This encodes CASSYNPGQGIREQYF.

This chain uses TRBV28 with TRBJ2-7, with D maybe TRBD1 (5 bases). This CDR3 contains 13 residues. V was cut by 5 bases and J by 5 bases, with 13 bases left in between. Germline V gene sequence: CDR1 MDHEN, CDR2 SYDVKM. The CDR3 DNA reads as TGTGCCAGCAGTCCTGGGTGGGGCCACGAGCAGTACTTC. This gives the protein CASSPGWGHEQYF.

The chain joins TRBV7-9 to TRBJ2-5; 9 positions match TRBD1. The V gene's germline CDR1 is SEHNR and CDR2 FQNEAQ (reference sequence). There are 13 residues in the CDR3. The ends lost 5 bases at V and 4 bases at J; junction bases unmatched: 2. CDR3 sequence (DNA): TGTGCCAGCAGCCCGACAGGGGGAGAGACCCAGTACTTC. Protein product: CASSPTGGETQYF.

CDR3 nucleotides: TGTGCCAGCTCCACAGCCTACGAGCAGTACTTC. Its protein is CASSTAYEQYF. The rearrangement links TRBV2 to TRBJ2-7; D uncertain. Germline loops: CDR1 SNHLY, CDR2 FYNNEI. This CDR3 is built from 11 residues. V was cut by 8 bases and J by 2 bases, with 7 bases left in between.

V is TRBV18 and J is TRBJ2-4; perhaps TRBD1 as D (5 bases). In germline, CDR1 is KGHSH, CDR2 LQKENI. The V end was cut by 1 base, the J end by 0 bases, with 16 bases between. CDR3 length: 18 amino acids. The CDR3 bases are TGTGCCAGCTCACCACAGGGGCTCACGCCAATAGCCAAAAACATTCAGTACTTC. The encoded protein is CASSPQGLTPIAKNIQYF.

The rearrangement uses TRBV6-4 and TRBJ2-7; TRBD2 aligns across 12 bases. V shed 3 bases, J shed 3 bases, and the junction held 0 bases outside the gene matches. The length of the CDR3 is 14 residues. Germline V gene data show CDR1 as MRHNA and CDR2 as SNTAGT. CDR3 nucleotide sequence: TGTGCCAGCAGTGAACTAGCGGGAGGCTACGAGCAGTACTTC. Amino acids: CASSELAGGYEQYF.

As DNA, the CDR3 is TGTGCCAGCAGCTTAGCGGCGGCAGGGGGCCGACGCACAGATACGCAGTATTTT. This codes for CASSLAAAGGRRTDTQYF. The V call is TRBV7-8, the J call TRBJ2-3, with 8 bases matching TRBD1. The CDR3 consists of 18 residues. V lost 0 bases, J lost 1 base, and 9 bases stayed unmatched. CDR1 SGHVS and CDR2 FQNEAQ come from the germline V gene.

This clone came up once. V and J are TRBV4-2 and TRBJ1-4; a weak D match, TRBD1 (5 bases). There are 16 residues in the CDR3. The ends were cut back, 2 bases at V and 5 bases at J, with 15 bases in the middle. CDR1 and CDR2 from the germline V gene are LGHNA and YNFKEQ. The CDR3 sequence is CASSQSTGGFNEKLFF. The DNA of the CDR3 is TGTGCCAGCAGCCAATCGACGGGGGGATTCAATGAAAAACTGTTTTTT.

The chain links TRBV5-1 to TRBJ2-1; D is undetermined. This CDR3 spans 15 amino acids. The ends were cut back, 0 bases at V and 6 bases at J, with 13 bases in the middle. Germline V gene sequence: CDR1 SGHRS, CDR2 YFSETQ. The CDR3 region has the DNA TGCGCCAGCAGCTTGGGGGTGACTTCCCTCAATGAGCAGTTCTTC. This translates into CASSLGVTSLNEQFF.

This chain uses TRBV2 with TRBJ2-7; tentatively, D is TRBD2 (6 bases). V shed 4 bases and J shed 2 bases, with 12 bases lying between them. CDR3 length: 14 residues. CDR1 and CDR2 (germline): SNHLY, FYNNEI. CDR3 DNA: TGTGCCAGCAGTGTCCTGCGGGATACCTACGAGCAGTACTTC. As protein: CASSVLRDTYEQYF.

The rearrangement uses TRBV7-2 and TRBJ2-1, with 14 bases lining up with TRBD2. The trim removed 0 bases at V and 6 bases at J, leaving 10 bases unmatched. The CDR3 spans 19 residues. Per the germline V gene, CDR1 is SGHTA and CDR2 is FQGNSA. Written as DNA, the CDR3 is TGTGCCAGCAGCTTAGCCCGGACTAGCGGGGGGCAGGGAGGCAATGAGCAGTTCTTC. Translating gives CASSLARTSGGQGGNEQFF.

The gene calls are TRBV2 and TRBJ1-6, with TRBD1 as a possible D gene (6 bases). Germline-derived CDR1 and CDR2 are SNHLY and FYNNEI. The ends were cut back, 5 bases at V and 8 bases at J, with 13 bases in the middle. The CDR3 runs to 14 residues. CDR3 coding DNA: TGTGCCAGCAGTACCAGGGGCGAGGATTCACCCCTCCACTTT. This sequence encodes CASSTRGEDSPLHF.

This chain connects TRBV29-1 to TRBJ1-1, with 10 bases that match TRBD1. Trimming cost V 4 bases and J 4 bases; bases outside gene matches: 6. The V gene's germline CDR1 is SQVTM and CDR2 ANQGSEA. The CDR3 runs 14 residues. CDR3 DNA: TGCAGCGTTGGGTCAGGACAGGGGGTCACTGAAGCTTTCTTT. Amino acid sequence: CSVGSGQGVTEAFF.

The V gene is TRBV30, the J gene TRBJ2-5; D is perhaps TRBD1 (6 bases). Trimming cost V 0 bases and J 5 bases, with 13 bases left between them. Germline loops: CDR1 GTSNPN, CDR2 SVGIG (reference sequence). The CDR3 contains 14 residues. This chain's CDR3 is CAWSVGAARETQYF. CDR3 nucleotides: TGTGCCTGGAGTGTGGGGGCGGCGCGGGAGACCCAGTACTTC.

The genes are TRBV11-2 and TRBJ2-1; 9 bases align to TRBD2. This CDR3 comprises 15 residues. CDR1 and CDR2 (germline): SGHAT, FQNNGV. With 5 bases clipped from V and 6 bases from J, the junction kept 8 bases outside the gene matches. The CDR3 DNA is TGTGCCAGCAGCCCGTTAGCGGGAGCGGGCAATGAGCAGTTCTTC. As protein: CASSPLAGAGNEQFF.

This rearrangement joins TRBV18 to TRBJ2-7, with D possibly being TRBD1 (6 bases). This CDR3 comprises 13 residues. Germline V CDR1 and CDR2: KGHSH, LQKENI. The V end lost 6 bases, the J end lost 2 bases, and 11 bases lay between the germline ends. CDR3 residues: CASSPGTTYEQYF. In DNA form, the CDR3 reads TGTGCCAGCTCCCCCGGGACAACCTACGAGCAGTACTTC. Looking up the rest from reference TRBV18 and TRBJ2-7 gives the full variable domain: NAGVMQNPRHLVRRRGQEARLRCSPMKGHSHVYWYRQLPEEGLKFMVYLQKENIIDESGMPKERFSAEFPKEGPSILRIQQVVRGDSAAYFCASSPGTTYEQYFGPGTRLTVT.